Listed below are T cell receptor beta chains from one sample, sequenced in a study of beta chain features in type 1 diabetes. Profiled with immunoSEQ multiplex PCR; TCRdb holds only in-frame clones, not every one. The data show roughly 260,000 clones, roughly 21% seen once. Specimen: naive CD4+ T cells from blood. These receptors were collected from a woman in her thirties or forties with type 1 diabetes. CDR3s include the opening cysteine and the closing phenylalanine or tryptophan. The D gene is left open where the match is weak. Some rows mark clone size as missing; the rest say once, few, many or name a class of expanded clone.

d_call	j_call	clone_size	v_call	cdr3_aa	cdr3_nt
-	TRBJ2-7	-	TRBV14	CASRQTNSPYEQYF	TGTGCCAGCCGCCAGACAAACTCTCCCTACGAGCAGTACTTC
TRBD2	TRBJ2-3	-	TRBV4-3	CASSQGSGRADTQYF	TGCGCCAGCAGCCAAGGTAGCGGGAGAGCAGATACGCAGTATTTT
-	TRBJ2-2	-	TRBV12-5	CASGLPRSGLDTGELFF	TGTGCTAGTGGTTTGCCCCGTAGCGGCCTGGACACCGGGGAGCTGTTTTTT
TRBD2	TRBJ2-5	-	TRBV4-3	CASSRRGMETQYF	TGCGCCAGCAGCCGGCGGGGGATGGAGACCCAGTACTTC
-	TRBJ2-1	-	TRBV11-2	CASSLGRGSNEQFF	TGTGCCAGCAGCTTAGGGCGGGGAAGCAATGAGCAGTTCTTC
-	TRBJ2-1	few	TRBV28	CASSLASEQFF	TGTGCCAGCAGTTTAGCGAGTGAGCAGTTCTTC
-	TRBJ2-1	-	TRBV7-9	CASSLSNEQFF	TGTGCCAGCAGCTTATCTAATGAGCAGTTCTTC
TRBD1	TRBJ2-7	-	TRBV13	CASSMPGQGTYEQYF	TGTGCCAGCAGCATGCCGGGACAGGGGACCTACGAGCAGTACTTC
TRBD1	TRBJ1-1	-	TRBV30	CAWSPLGTVFMNTEAFF	TGTGCCTGGAGTCCACTAGGGACAGTCTTCATGAACACTGAAGCTTTCTTT
-	TRBJ2-7	-	TRBV28	CASSFRAEYEQYF	TGTGCCAGCAGTTTCCGAGCGGAGTACGAGCAGTACTTC